Ten or more counts support the clone carrying this T cell receptor (beta chain). The antigen remains undetermined. The data belong to a study of T cells in Graves' hyperthyroidism and ophthalmopathy. General observations from the study: Expanded thyroid clonotypes (above 0.001) were mostly also found in blood. In validation, the model predicted ophthalmopathy. These predictions came a median about 6 months before onset.

This CDR3 has 14 residues. Per germline, CDR1 MGHRA and CDR2 YSYEKL. V gave up 3 bases and J gave up 8 bases, with 14 bases separating them. Amplified TCR beta CDR3 regions came from RNA transcripts. First-round RT-PCR of the TCR CDR3 relied on the HTBI primer set. TCRdb itself ran the multiplex PCR reads through MiXCR, one entry per CDR3 protein. Among around 400,000 distinct CDR3 sequences listed, about 16% were seen once. Each ophthalmopathy patient scored at least 3 on the Clinical Activity Score and at least 4 on NOSPECS grade, with duration under 3 months. Patients with uncontrolled infections, other autoimmune diseases, pregnancy or lactation were excluded.

The gene calls are TRBV4-1 and TRBJ2-1, with D unclear. The TCR originated in a woman aged 55-70 years with Graves' ophthalmopathy. Sequenced: blood. The CDR3 DNA reads TGCGCCAGCAGCCACGATAAACAAGGCGATGAGCAGTTCTTC. As protein: CASSHDKQGDEQFF.